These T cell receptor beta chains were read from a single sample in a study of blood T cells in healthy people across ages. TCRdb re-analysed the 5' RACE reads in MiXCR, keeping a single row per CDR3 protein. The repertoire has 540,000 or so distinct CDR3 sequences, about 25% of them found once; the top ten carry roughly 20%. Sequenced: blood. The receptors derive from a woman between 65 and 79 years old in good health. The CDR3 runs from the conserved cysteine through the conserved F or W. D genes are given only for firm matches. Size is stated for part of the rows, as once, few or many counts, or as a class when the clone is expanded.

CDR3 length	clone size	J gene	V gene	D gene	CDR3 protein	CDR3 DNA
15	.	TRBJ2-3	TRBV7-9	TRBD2	CASSLPSGGPDTQYF	TGTGCCAGCAGCTTACCTAGCGGGGGGCCAGATACGCAGTATTTT
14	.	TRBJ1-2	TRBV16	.	CASSQSWKVHGYTF	TGTGCCAGCAGCCAATCGTGGAAGGTACATGGCTACACCTTC
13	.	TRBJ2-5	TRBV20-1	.	CSARDTLTKTQYF	TGCAGTGCTAGAGACACTCTTACGAAGACCCAGTACTTC
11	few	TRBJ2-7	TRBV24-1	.	CATSENPGKYF	TGTGCCACCAGTGAGAACCCCGGCAAGTACTTC
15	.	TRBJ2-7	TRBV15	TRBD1	CATSRDRTGSHEQYF	TGTGCCACCAGCAGAGACAGGACAGGGTCCCACGAGCAGTACTTC
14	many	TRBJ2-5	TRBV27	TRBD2	CASSYGGARETQYF	TGTGCCAGCAGCTACGGGGGGGCCAGAGAGACCCAGTACTTC
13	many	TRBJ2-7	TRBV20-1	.	CSARDRAAIEQYF	TGCAGTGCTAGAGATCGGGCGGCGATCGAGCAGTACTTC
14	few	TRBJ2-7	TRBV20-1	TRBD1	CSARARDSSYEQYF	TGCAGTGCTAGAGCCCGGGACAGCTCCTACGAGCAGTACTTC
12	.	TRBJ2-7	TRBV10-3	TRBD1	CAIQGATYEQYF	TGTGCCATTCAGGGGGCGACTTACGAGCAGTACTTC
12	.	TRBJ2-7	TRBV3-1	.	CASSQMDYEQYF	TGTGCCAGCAGCCAAATGGACTACGAGCAGTACTTC
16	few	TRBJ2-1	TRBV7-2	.	CASSRPPGRRDNEQFF	TGTGCCAGCAGTCGTCCTCCCGGGCGACGCGACAATGAGCAGTTCTTC
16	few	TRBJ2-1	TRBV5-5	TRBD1	CASSVLQGAAYNEQFF	TGTGCCAGCAGCGTTCTACAGGGGGCTGCTTACAATGAGCAGTTCTTC
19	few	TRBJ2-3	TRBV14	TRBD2	CASSPVISRLAGPTDTQYF	TGTGCCAGCAGCCCCGTCATATCCCGCCTAGCGGGGCCTACAGATACGCAGTATTTT
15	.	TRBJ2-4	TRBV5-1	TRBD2	CASSLEAGGPRIQYF	TGCGCCAGCAGCTTGGAGGCGGGGGGGCCTCGCATTCAGTACTTC
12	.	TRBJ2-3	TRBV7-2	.	CASSFYGDTQYF	TGTGCCAGCAGCTTCTACGGGGATACGCAGTATTTT
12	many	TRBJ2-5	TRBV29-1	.	CSVEGAEETQYF	TGCAGCGTTGAAGGGGCAGAAGAGACCCAGTACTTC
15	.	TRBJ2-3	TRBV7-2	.	CASSRGGFHTDTQYF	TGTGCCAGCAGCCGAGGGGGTTTCCACACAGATACGCAGTATTTT
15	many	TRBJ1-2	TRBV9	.	CASSPRGGVNYGYTF	TGTGCCAGCAGCCCCCGGGGGGGTGTTAACTATGGCTACACCTTC
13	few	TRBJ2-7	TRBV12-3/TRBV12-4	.	CASGYQGPYEQYF	TGTGCCAGCGGTTATCAGGGACCCTACGAGCAGTACTTC
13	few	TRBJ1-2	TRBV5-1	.	CASNLDPNYGYTF	TGCGCCAGCAACCTAGATCCAAACTATGGCTACACCTTC
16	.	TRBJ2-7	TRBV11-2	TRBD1	CASSLGRGQTLYEQYF	TGTGCCAGCAGCTTAGGTAGGGGACAGACACTCTACGAGCAGTACTTC
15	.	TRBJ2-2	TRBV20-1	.	CSASKGGAGTGELFF	TGCAGTGCTAGTAAGGGAGGAGCGGGCACCGGGGAGCTGTTTTTT
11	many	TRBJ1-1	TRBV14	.	CASSRDTEAFF	TGTGCCAGCAGCCGGGACACTGAAGCTTTCTTT
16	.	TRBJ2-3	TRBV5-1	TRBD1	CASSFSDRGSADTQYF	TGCGCCAGCAGCTTTAGTGACAGGGGGAGCGCAGATACGCAGTATTTT
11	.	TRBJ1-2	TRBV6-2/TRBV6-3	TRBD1	CASSDRDGYTF	TGTGCCAGCAGTGACAGGGATGGCTACACCTTC
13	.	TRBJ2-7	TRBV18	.	CASSPRWQNEQYF	TGTGCCAGCTCACCACGTTGGCAGAACGAGCAGTACTTC
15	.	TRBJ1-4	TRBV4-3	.	CASSQDLIGNEKLFF	TGCGCCAGCAGCCAAGATCTAATTGGGAATGAAAAACTGTTTTTT
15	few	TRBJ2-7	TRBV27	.	CASSFRQLPSYEQYF	TGTGCCAGCAGTTTCCGGCAGTTGCCATCCTACGAGCAGTACTTC
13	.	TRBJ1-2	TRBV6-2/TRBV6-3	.	CASSELRAYGYTF	TGTGCCAGCAGTGAGCTACGGGCCTATGGCTACACCTTC
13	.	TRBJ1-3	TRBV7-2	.	CASTPGAWETIYF	TGTGCCAGCACCCCTGGGGCCTGGGAGACCATATATTTT
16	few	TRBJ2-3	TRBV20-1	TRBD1	CSASHKTGGSTDTQYF	TGCAGTGCTAGTCATAAGACAGGGGGTAGCACAGATACGCAGTATTTT
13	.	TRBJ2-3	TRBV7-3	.	CASSASDRDTQYF	TGTGCCAGCAGCGCCAGCGACAGGGATACGCAGTATTTT
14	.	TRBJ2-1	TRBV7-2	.	CASSLGAGSDEQFF	TGTGCCAGCAGCTTAGGGGCCGGATCCGATGAGCAGTTCTTC
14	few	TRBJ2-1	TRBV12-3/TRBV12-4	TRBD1	CASSTAGTGSEQFF	TGTGCCAGCAGTACCGCCGGGACAGGGAGTGAGCAGTTCTTC
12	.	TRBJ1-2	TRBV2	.	CASMIGGRGYTF	TGTGCCAGCATGATTGGGGGAAGGGGCTACACCTTC
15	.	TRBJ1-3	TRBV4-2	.	CASSHPASSGNTIYF	TGTGCCAGCAGCCATCCAGCGAGCTCTGGAAACACCATATATTTT
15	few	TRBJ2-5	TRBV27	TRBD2	CASSLVAGRRETQYF	TGTGCCAGCAGTTTAGTAGCGGGGAGGCGAGAGACCCAGTACTTC
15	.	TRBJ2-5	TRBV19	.	CASSEGQLYQETQYF	TGTGCCAGTAGTGAAGGACAGCTGTACCAAGAGACCCAGTACTTC
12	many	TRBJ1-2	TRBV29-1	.	CSVVMANYGYTF	TGCAGCGTTGTAATGGCTAACTATGGCTACACCTTC
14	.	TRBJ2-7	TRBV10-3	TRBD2	CAISGLAGSYEQYF	TGTGCCATCAGTGGACTAGCGGGGTCCTACGAGCAGTACTTC
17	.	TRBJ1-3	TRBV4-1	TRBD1	CASSQEGQPNSGNTIYF	TGCGCCAGCAGCCAAGAGGGACAGCCGAACTCTGGAAACACCATATATTTT
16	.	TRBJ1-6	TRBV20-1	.	CSARSAPGWGNSPLHF	TGCAGTGCTAGGTCTGCCCCGGGATGGGGTAATTCACCCCTCCACTTT
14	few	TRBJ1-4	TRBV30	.	CAWSVWRGNEKLFF	TGTGCCTGGAGTGTATGGAGGGGTAATGAAAAACTGTTTTTT
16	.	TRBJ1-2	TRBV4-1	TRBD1	CASSPRQGADKYGDTF	TGCGCCAGCAGCCCCCGACAGGGGGCAGACAAATATGGCGACACCTTC
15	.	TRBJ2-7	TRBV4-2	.	CASSQYSTDPVEQYF	TGTGCCAGCAGCCAATACTCGACAGACCCCGTCGAGCAGTACTTC
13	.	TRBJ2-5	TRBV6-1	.	CASRTGQQETQYF	TGTGCCAGCAGGACGGGACAACAAGAGACCCAGTACTTC
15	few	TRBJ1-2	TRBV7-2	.	CASSLGGGSLYGYTF	TGTGCCAGCAGCTTAGGTGGGGGCTCCCTCTATGGCTACACCTTC
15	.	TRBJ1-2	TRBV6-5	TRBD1	CASSRARGAYYGYTF	TGTGCCAGCAGTCGCGCCAGGGGGGCTTACTATGGCTACACCTTC
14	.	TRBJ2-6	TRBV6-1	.	CASSVISGANVLTF	TGTGCCAGCAGTGTCATCTCTGGGGCCAACGTCCTGACTTTC
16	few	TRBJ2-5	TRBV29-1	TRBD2	CSVERRRGGVRETQYF	TGCAGCGTTGAGCGGCGGAGGGGAGGGGTTAGGGAGACCCAGTACTTC
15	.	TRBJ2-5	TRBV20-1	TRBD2	CSARGASGVQETQYF	TGCAGTGCTAGAGGAGCTAGCGGGGTTCAAGAGACCCAGTACTTC
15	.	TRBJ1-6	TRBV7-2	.	CASSLDQVDNSPLHF	TGTGCCAGCAGCTTAGACCAGGTTGATAATTCACCCCTCCACTTT
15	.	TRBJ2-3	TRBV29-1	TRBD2	CSVELGRAGGDTQYF	TGCAGCGTTGAATTGGGGCGGGCGGGAGGTGATACGCAGTATTTT
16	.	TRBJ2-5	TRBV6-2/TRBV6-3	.	CASSGQRRQAQETQYF	TGTGCCAGCAGCGGCCAACGAAGACAGGCCCAAGAGACCCAGTACTTC
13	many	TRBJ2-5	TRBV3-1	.	CASSQGLFETQYF	TGTGCCAGCAGCCAAGGACTTTTTGAGACCCAGTACTTC
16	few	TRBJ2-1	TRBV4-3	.	CASSQGPLGGGDEQFF	TGCGCCAGCAGCCAAGGACCTTTAGGGGGGGGCGATGAGCAGTTCTTC
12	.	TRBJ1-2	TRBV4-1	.	CASSQSEDGYTF	TGCGCCAGCAGCCAATCTGAGGATGGCTACACCTTC
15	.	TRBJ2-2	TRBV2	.	CASSGGYRNTGELFF	TGTGCCAGCAGTGGTGGCTACCGGAACACCGGGGAGCTGTTTTTT
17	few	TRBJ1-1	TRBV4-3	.	CASSRSFRDGIDTEAFF	TGCGCCAGCAGCCGCTCATTCAGGGACGGGATTGACACTGAAGCTTTCTTT